This T cell receptor (beta chain) originates from a study of blood T cell repertoires in COVID-19. Study background: COVID-19 samples, acute and convalescent, were from the United States, Italy and Spain. Sources were T cells, B-cell-depleted T cells, or PBMCs; the material itself was cDNA or gDNA.

This CDR3 contains 13 residues. V shed 4 bases and J shed 2 bases, with 9 bases lying between them. Germline values: CDR1 SGHRS, CDR2 YFSETQ. Authors' methods: The assay estimated nucleated cells by amplifying reference gene primers. This table comes from immunoSEQ multiplex PCR, and its TCRdb copy is limited to in-frame clones, with some not included. Clonal size and the V and J genes are those of that table, whereas D and trimming came from the DNA. The sample yields about 190,000 clones, 89% seen once. The V call is TRBV5-1, the J call TRBJ2-5, with D possibly being TRBD1 (5 bases). This sequence originates from a man aged 40-55 years with acute or convalescent COVID-19. Sequenced input: peripheral blood. The CDR3 region is CASSQHRQETQYF. CDR3 sequence (DNA): TGCGCCAGCAGCCAACACAGGCAAGAGACCCAGTACTTC.